The clone carrying this TCR beta chain came up many times. Its antigen is not identified. MiXCR, applied by TCRdb to the 5' RACE reads, yields one record per CDR3 protein. The sample holds about 80,000 distinct CDR3 sequences; roughly 4.7% are singletons and the top ten take about 7%. The sample comes from a study of early T cells in non-severe SARS-CoV-2 infection. The wider study: Sequencing of unsorted whole blood was done on bulk RNA, leaving chains unpaired.

General observations from the study: VDJdb matches were skewed toward anti-spike CD8 T cell responses.

This receptor was obtained from an adult who was a healthcare worker with PCR-confirmed SARS-CoV-2 infection or an uninfected control (not recorded which). The specimen comprised whole blood, sampled at baseline.

CDR3 amino acids: CASSQAVEQYF. In DNA form, the CDR3 reads TGTGCCAGCAGCCAAGCGGTCGAGCAGTACTTC. The chain joins TRBV3-1 to TRBJ2-7; D unresolved. The germline V and J ends were trimmed by 1 base and 6 bases, with 4 bases remaining between them. The CDR3 has 11 residues. Germline CDR1 reads LGHDT; CDR2 reads YNNKEL (reference sequence).